This entry features one T cell receptor beta chain sequence. Seattle enrolled patients during active infection and tracked them longitudinally. Study processing details: How many nucleated cells were present was estimated from reference gene primer amplification. The assay was immunoSEQ multiplex PCR, and TCRdb's table has in-frame clones only and misses some. D and trimming come from the DNA, and the V and J calls and clone size come from that table. The table shows roughly 180,000 clones, with 81% occurring only once. The record originates from a study of blood T cell repertoires in COVID-19. For the study at large: Acute and convalescent COVID-19 specimens originated in the United States, Italy and Spain. Sources were T cells, B-cell-depleted T cells, or PBMCs; the material itself was cDNA or gDNA.

V lost 1 base and J 5 bases, leaving 18 bases between the germline ends. Looked up from germline, CDR1 is MGHRA and CDR2 is YSYEKL. The CDR3 consists of 16 residues. The chain uses TRBV4-1 and TRBJ2-7; D might be TRBD2 (6 bases). The clonotype comes from a woman between 35 and 50 years old with COVID-19, enrolled during active disease. The sample comprised peripheral blood. The CDR3 sequence: CASSQAASELTDEQYF. The CDR3 DNA sequence: TGCGCCAGCAGCCAAGCGGCTAGCGAGCTAACTGACGAGCAGTACTTC.